This T cell receptor (beta chain) was identified during a study of T cell responses to AZD1222 COVID-19 vaccine. The wider study: Pooling of second doses given at about 4 or about 12 weeks was done.

Clones were sequenced by immunoSEQ multiplex PCR, and TCRdb holds only the in-frame ones, with some missing. The data hold about 170,000 clones, with around nine tenths observed a single time. Study observations and caveats: Clonal diversity may have been underestimated in mostly white British donors. With two AZD1222 doses given, Spike-specific TCR breadth and depth both rose.

Trimming took off 2 bases at V and 3 bases at J, with 23 bases between the two ends. This CDR3 is 18 amino acids long. Germline V gene data show CDR1 as SEHNR and CDR2 as FQNEAQ (reference sequence). As concerns this clone: Its antigen is not known.

V and J are TRBV7-9 and TRBJ2-7; D might be TRBD2 (6 bases). The clonotype was recovered from an adult in good health. Material: peripheral blood, obtained on day 0 of AZD1222 vaccination. The CDR3 loop reads CASSLFPLRASANYEQYF. Written as DNA, the CDR3 is TGTGCCAGCAGCTTATTTCCCCTCCGGGCTAGCGCAAACTACGAGCAGTACTTC.